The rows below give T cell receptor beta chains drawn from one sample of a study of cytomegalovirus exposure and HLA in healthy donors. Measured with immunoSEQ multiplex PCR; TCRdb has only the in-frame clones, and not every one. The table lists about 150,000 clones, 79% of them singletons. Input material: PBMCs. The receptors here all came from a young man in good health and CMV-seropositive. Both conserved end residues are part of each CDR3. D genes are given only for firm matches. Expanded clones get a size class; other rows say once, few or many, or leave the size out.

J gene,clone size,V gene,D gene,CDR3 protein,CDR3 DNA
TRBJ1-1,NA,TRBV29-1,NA,CSVARLGGVTEAFF,TGCAGCGTTGCGCGTCTGGGGGGGGTTACTGAAGCTTTCTTT
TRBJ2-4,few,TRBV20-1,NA,CSEGKGPIQYF,TGCAGTGAAGGGAAGGGGCCGATTCAGTACTTC
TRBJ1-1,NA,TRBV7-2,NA,CASSLALRGPTEAFF,TGTGCCAGCAGCTTAGCATTAAGGGGCCCCACTGAAGCTTTCTTT
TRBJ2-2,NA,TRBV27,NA,CASSLRGRATGELFF,TGTGCCAGCAGTTTAAGGGGGAGGGCCACCGGGGAGCTGTTTTTT
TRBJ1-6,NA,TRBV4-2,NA,CASSQEQGSSSYNSPLHF,TGTGCCAGCAGCCAAGAACAGGGATCAAGCTCCTATAATTCACCCCTCCACTTT
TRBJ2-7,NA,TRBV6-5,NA,CASSYSIAKEGQYF,TGTGCCAGCAGTTACTCGATAGCAAAAGAGGGGCAGTACTTC
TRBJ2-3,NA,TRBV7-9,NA,CASSLVTFGGGTQYF,TGTGCCAGCAGCTTAGTGACCTTCGGAGGAGGGACGCAGTATTTT
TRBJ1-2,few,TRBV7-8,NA,CASSLANFPAEEGYTF,TGTGCCAGCAGCTTAGCGAATTTCCCAGCGGAGGAGGGCTACACCTTC
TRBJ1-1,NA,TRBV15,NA,CATSRERTVNTEAFF,TGTGCCACCAGCAGAGAAAGGACAGTGAACACTGAAGCTTTCTTT
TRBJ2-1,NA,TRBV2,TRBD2,CASSVKRGSYNEQFF,TGTGCCAGCAGTGTAAAGCGGGGGAGCTACAATGAGCAGTTCTTC
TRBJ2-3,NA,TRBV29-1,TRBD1,CSATPGQGMKTDTQYF,TGCAGCGCCACCCCGGGACAGGGTATGAAGACAGATACGCAGTATTTT
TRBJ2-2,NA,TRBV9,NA,CASSGGRGSGELFF,TGTGCCAGCAGCGGGGGGCGGGGGTCCGGGGAGCTGTTTTTT
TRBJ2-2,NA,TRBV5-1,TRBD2,CASSWVAGTGELFF,TGCGCCAGCAGCTGGGTAGCGGGAACCGGGGAGCTGTTTTTT
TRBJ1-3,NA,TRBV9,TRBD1,CASSGGTGNSGNTIYF,TGTGCCAGCAGCGGGGGGACAGGGAACTCTGGAAACACCATATATTTT
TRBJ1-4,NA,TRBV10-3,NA,CAISDSATNEKLFF,TGTGCCATCAGTGACAGCGCAACTAATGAAAAACTGTTTTTT
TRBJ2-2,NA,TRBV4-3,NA,CASSQGYSGDTGELFF,TGCGCCAGCAGCCAAGGGTACTCAGGGGACACCGGGGAGCTGTTTTTT
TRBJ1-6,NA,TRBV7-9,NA,CASSWETGNSPLHF,TGTGCCAGCAGCTGGGAAACGGGAAATTCACCCCTCCACTTT
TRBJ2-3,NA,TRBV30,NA,CAWSQRDTQYF,TGTGCCTGGAGTCAGCGCGATACGCAGTATTTT
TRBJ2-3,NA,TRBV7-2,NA,CASSSTGNNLGGVTDTQYF,TGTGCCAGCAGCTCGACAGGGAACAACCTCGGGGGGGTCACAGATACGCAGTATTTT
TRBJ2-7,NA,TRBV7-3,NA,CASSPRGGVDEQYF,TGTGCCAGCAGCCCTCGTGGGGGCGTCGACGAGCAGTACTTC
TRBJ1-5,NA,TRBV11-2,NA,CASSAGRDRKQPQHF,TGTGCCAGCAGCGCGGGTCGCGATCGCAAACAGCCCCAGCATTTT
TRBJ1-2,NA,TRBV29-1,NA,CSVVRPTGNYGYTF,TGCAGCGTTGTTCGACCGACAGGAAACTATGGCTACACCTTC
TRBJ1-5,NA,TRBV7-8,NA,CASSALGNQPQHF,TGTGCCAGCAGCGCCCTAGGCAATCAGCCCCAGCATTTT
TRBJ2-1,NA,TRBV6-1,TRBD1,CASSADRGWEQFF,TGTGCCAGCAGTGCAGACAGGGGTTGGGAGCAGTTCTTC
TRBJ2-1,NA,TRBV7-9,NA,CASTPTYNEQFF,TGTGCCAGCACCCCCACCTACAATGAGCAGTTCTTC
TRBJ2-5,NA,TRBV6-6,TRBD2,CATQRGAGETQYF,TGTGCCACCCAGCGGGGGGCTGGGGAGACCCAGTACTTC
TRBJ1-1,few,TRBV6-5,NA,CASSAGYKAFF,TGTGCCAGCAGCGCGGGGTACAAAGCTTTCTTT
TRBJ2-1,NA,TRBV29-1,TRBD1,CSNQAVGGSNEQFF,TGCAGCAACCAGGCGGTAGGGGGCTCGAATGAGCAGTTCTTC
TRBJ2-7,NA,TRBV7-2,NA,CASSPQYEQYF,TGTGCCAGCAGCCCACAATACGAGCAGTACTTC
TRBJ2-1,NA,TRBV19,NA,CASSIGPHQQFF,TGTGCCAGTAGTATAGGGCCCCACCAGCAGTTCTTC
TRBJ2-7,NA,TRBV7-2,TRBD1,CASSPWTGVEQYF,TGTGCCAGCAGCCCCTGGACAGGGGTCGAGCAGTACTTC
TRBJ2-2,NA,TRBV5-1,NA,CASSLGATNTGELFF,TGCGCCAGCAGCTTAGGGGCGACGAACACCGGGGAGCTGTTTTTT
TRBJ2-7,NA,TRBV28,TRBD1,CATLTGTGFYEQYF,TGTGCCACCCTAACCGGGACAGGGTTTTACGAGCAGTACTTC
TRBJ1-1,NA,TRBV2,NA,CASSAYHRSTEAFF,TGTGCCAGCAGTGCGTACCACAGGAGCACCGAAGCTTTCTTT
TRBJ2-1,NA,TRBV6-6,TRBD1,CASSRQGANSPDEQFF,TGTGCCAGCAGCCGACAGGGGGCAAACTCGCCGGATGAGCAGTTCTTC
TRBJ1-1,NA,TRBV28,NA,CASSLGAELNTEAFF,TGTGCCAGCAGTTTAGGAGCCGAACTGAACACTGAAGCTTTCTTT
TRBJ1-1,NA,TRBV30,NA,CAWGESWEAFF,TGTGCCTGGGGGGAGTCTTGGGAAGCTTTCTTT
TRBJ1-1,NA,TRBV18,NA,CASSPPGATEAFF,TGTGCCAGCTCACCCCCGGGTGCCACTGAAGCTTTCTTT
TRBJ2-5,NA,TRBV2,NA,CASSVMGGQETQYF,TGTGCCAGCAGTGTGATGGGGGGACAAGAGACCCAGTACTTC
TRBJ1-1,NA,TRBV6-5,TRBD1,CASSYLGQGTVEAFF,TGTGCCAGCAGTTACTTGGGACAGGGGACCGTTGAAGCTTTCTTT
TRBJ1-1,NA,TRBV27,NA,CASSRDRGNTEAFF,TGTGCCAGCAGTCGAGACAGAGGGAACACTGAAGCTTTCTTT
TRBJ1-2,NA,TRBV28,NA,CASSLTGSYGYTF,TGTGCCAGCAGCCTTACAGGGAGCTATGGCTACACCTTC
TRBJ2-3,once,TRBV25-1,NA,CASTSYTDTQYF,TGTGCCAGCACGAGCTACACAGATACGCAGTATTTT
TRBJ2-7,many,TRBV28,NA,CASSFRPGLPSSYEQYF,TGTGCCAGCAGTTTCCGACCCGGACTTCCCAGCTCCTACGAGCAGTACTTC
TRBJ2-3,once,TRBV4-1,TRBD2,CASSPGGAGTDTQYF,TGCGCCAGCAGCCCCGGGGGGGCCGGGACAGATACGCAGTATTTT
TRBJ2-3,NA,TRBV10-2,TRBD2,CASSQAGGPGDTQYF,TGCGCCAGCAGTCAAGCGGGGGGGCCTGGAGATACGCAGTATTTT
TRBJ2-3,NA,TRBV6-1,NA,CATKKGSTDTQYF,TGTGCCACCAAAAAGGGGAGCACAGATACGCAGTATTTT
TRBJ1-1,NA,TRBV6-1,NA,CASSLGGGGTEAFF,TGTGCCAGCAGCCTAGGGGGGGGTGGCACTGAAGCTTTCTTT
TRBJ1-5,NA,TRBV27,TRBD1,CASSLNTGGTQPQHF,TGTGCCAGCAGTTTAAATACAGGGGGCACTCAGCCCCAGCATTTT
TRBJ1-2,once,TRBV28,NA,CASSLGRVLYGYTF,TGTGCCAGCAGTTTAGGCAGGGTCCTCTATGGCTACACCTTC
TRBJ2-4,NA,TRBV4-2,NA,CASSQDTSPNIQYF,TGTGCCAGCAGCCAAGATACTAGCCCAAACATTCAGTACTTC
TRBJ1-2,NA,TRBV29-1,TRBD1,CSVRGRGQYGYTF,TGCAGCGTTCGTGGCAGGGGGCAATATGGCTACACCTTC
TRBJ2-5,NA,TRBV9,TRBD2,CASSALAGKETQYF,TGTGCCAGCAGCGCACTAGCGGGAAAAGAGACCCAGTACTTC
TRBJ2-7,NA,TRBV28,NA,CASSLGRADYEQYF,TGTGCCAGCAGTTTAGGACGGGCGGACTACGAGCAGTACTTC
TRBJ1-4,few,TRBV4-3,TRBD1,CASSQGQGAGKLFF,TGCGCCAGCAGCCAAGGACAGGGGGCCGGAAAACTGTTTTTT
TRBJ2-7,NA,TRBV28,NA,CASSLLGSLSYEQYF,TGTGCCAGCAGTTTATTGGGCAGTCTCTCCTACGAGCAGTACTTC
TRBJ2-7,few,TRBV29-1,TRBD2,CSVSTGTSGRPYEQYF,TGCAGCGTATCGACTGGGACTAGCGGGAGGCCCTACGAGCAGTACTTC
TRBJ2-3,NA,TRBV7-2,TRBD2,CASSLRTSGAPDTQYF,TGTGCCAGCAGCTTAAGGACTAGCGGGGCCCCAGATACGCAGTATTTT
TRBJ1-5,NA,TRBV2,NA,CASSAGGRPGAQHF,TGTGCCAGCAGCGCGGGGGGCCGACCTGGGGCCCAGCATTTT